These T cell receptor beta chains were read from a single sample in a study of CD8+CD57+ T cells in acquired aplastic anemia. Using its own MiXCR run on the reads, TCRdb lists one record per CDR3 protein. The sample has fewer than 100,000 distinct CDR3 sequences, approximately 45% seen once. Source material: sorted CD4+, CD8+, or CD8+CD57+ T cells (not recorded which) from PBMCs. Receptor source: a human donor in good health, serving as a control. Each CDR3 is given with its conserved first and last residue. A D gene is named only where the DNA matches it firmly. Where a row states a size, it is once, few, many or the class of an expanded clone; other rows omit it.

clone_size: many; d_call: TRBD1; cdr3_length: 16; j_call: TRBJ2-7; v_call: TRBV5-1; cdr3_aa: CASSVIGQGRDYEQYF; cdr3_nt: TGCGCCAGCAGCGTGATAGGACAGGGGAGGGACTACGAGCAGTACTTC
clone_size: NA; d_call: TRBD1; cdr3_length: 15; j_call: TRBJ2-1; v_call: TRBV2; cdr3_aa: CASREQGISYNEQFF; cdr3_nt: TGTGCCAGCAGGGAACAGGGGATCTCCTACAATGAGCAGTTCTTC
clone_size: many; d_call: NA; cdr3_length: 8; j_call: TRBJ1-2; v_call: TRBV12-5; cdr3_aa: CGYPGYTF; cdr3_nt: TGTGGGTACCCGGGCTACACCTTC
clone_size: NA; d_call: NA; cdr3_length: 12; j_call: TRBJ2-3; v_call: TRBV7-2; cdr3_aa: CASQGRTDTQYF; cdr3_nt: TGTGCCAGCCAGGGGAGGACAGATACGCAGTATTTT
clone_size: NA; d_call: NA; cdr3_length: 12; j_call: TRBJ1-2; v_call: TRBV19; cdr3_aa: CASSMGAKGYTF; cdr3_nt: TGTGCCAGTAGTATGGGAGCGAAGGGCTACACCTTC
clone_size: many; d_call: TRBD2; cdr3_length: 18; j_call: TRBJ2-3; v_call: TRBV29-1; cdr3_aa: CSVGGLAGGPLRTDTQYF; cdr3_nt: TGCAGCGTTGGGGGACTAGCGGGAGGACCCCTTCGGACAGATACGCAGTATTTT
clone_size: NA; d_call: NA; cdr3_length: 16; j_call: TRBJ1-1; v_call: TRBV5-6; cdr3_aa: CASSLALGREGTEAFF; cdr3_nt: TGTGCCAGCAGCTTGGCATTAGGCAGGGAGGGCACTGAAGCTTTCTTT
clone_size: once; d_call: TRBD2; cdr3_length: 14; j_call: TRBJ2-3; v_call: TRBV25-1; cdr3_aa: CASRASGSGDTQYF; cdr3_nt: TGTGCCAGCAGGGCTAGCGGGAGTGGAGATACGCAGTATTTT
clone_size: many; d_call: NA; cdr3_length: 10; j_call: TRBJ2-3; v_call: TRBV2; cdr3_aa: CASSRTTQYF; cdr3_nt: TGTGCCAGCAGCAGAACTACGCAGTATTTT
clone_size: NA; d_call: TRBD2; cdr3_length: 14; j_call: TRBJ2-5; v_call: TRBV10-2; cdr3_aa: CASSDLAGQETQYF; cdr3_nt: TGCGCCAGCAGTGATCTAGCGGGTCAAGAGACCCAGTACTTC
clone_size: many; d_call: NA; cdr3_length: 14; j_call: TRBJ1-2; v_call: TRBV6-1; cdr3_aa: CASSKTPGGDGYTF; cdr3_nt: TGTGCCAGCAGTAAGACACCGGGAGGGGATGGCTACACCTTC
clone_size: many; d_call: NA; cdr3_length: 13; j_call: TRBJ2-3; v_call: TRBV7-8; cdr3_aa: CASSAGITDTQYF; cdr3_nt: TGTGCCAGCAGCGCCGGGATCACAGATACGCAGTATTTT
clone_size: NA; d_call: NA; cdr3_length: 11; j_call: TRBJ2-5; v_call: TRBV2; cdr3_aa: CASTTEETQYF; cdr3_nt: TGTGCCAGCACCACGGAAGAGACCCAGTACTTC
clone_size: NA; d_call: TRBD2; cdr3_length: 17; j_call: TRBJ2-1; v_call: TRBV4-1; cdr3_aa: CASSQVGAGGSYNEQFF; cdr3_nt: TGCGCCAGCAGCCAAGTTGGAGCGGGAGGTTCCTACAATGAGCAGTTCTTC
clone_size: many; d_call: NA; cdr3_length: 14; j_call: TRBJ2-7; v_call: TRBV4-1; cdr3_aa: CASRTADREGEQYF; cdr3_nt: TGCGCCAGCAGGACAGCGGACAGGGAGGGGGAGCAGTACTTC
clone_size: few; d_call: NA; cdr3_length: 14; j_call: TRBJ1-5; v_call: TRBV12-3/TRBV12-4; cdr3_aa: CASQWGGLNQPQHF; cdr3_nt: TGTGCCAGCCAGTGGGGAGGACTCAATCAGCCCCAGCATTTT
clone_size: few; d_call: NA; cdr3_length: 17; j_call: TRBJ2-2; v_call: TRBV14; cdr3_aa: CASSQEPPPHNTGELFF; cdr3_nt: TGTGCCAGCAGCCAAGAACCCCCTCCCCATAACACCGGGGAGCTGTTTTTT
clone_size: NA; d_call: NA; cdr3_length: 11; j_call: TRBJ2-1; v_call: TRBV29-1; cdr3_aa: CSEGGAYEQFF; cdr3_nt: TGCAGTGAAGGCGGAGCCTATGAGCAGTTCTTC
clone_size: once; d_call: TRBD1; cdr3_length: 13; j_call: TRBJ2-7; v_call: TRBV29-1; cdr3_aa: CSVVQGGQDEQYF; cdr3_nt: TGCAGCGTTGTCCAAGGGGGCCAGGACGAGCAGTACTTC
clone_size: many; d_call: NA; cdr3_length: 13; j_call: TRBJ2-1; v_call: TRBV6-5; cdr3_aa: CASSLMYPHEQFF; cdr3_nt: TGTGCCAGCAGTCTAATGTACCCTCATGAGCAGTTCTTC
clone_size: once; d_call: NA; cdr3_length: 15; j_call: TRBJ2-1; v_call: TRBV29-1; cdr3_aa: CSVPSLGGTYNERFF; cdr3_nt: TGCAGCGTTCCATCACTTGGGGGGACCTACAATGAGCGGTTCTTC
clone_size: many; d_call: NA; cdr3_length: 15; j_call: TRBJ1-2; v_call: TRBV11-2; cdr3_aa: CASSGSSGTAGGYTF; cdr3_nt: TGTGCCAGCAGCGGAAGCTCGGGGACCGCGGGAGGCTACACCTTC
clone_size: many; d_call: NA; cdr3_length: 16; j_call: TRBJ2-1; v_call: TRBV7-9; cdr3_aa: CASSLYWNREGDEQFF; cdr3_nt: TGTGCCAGCAGCTTATACTGGAATAGGGAAGGAGATGAGCAGTTCTTC
clone_size: NA; d_call: TRBD1; cdr3_length: 12; j_call: TRBJ2-7; v_call: TRBV20-1; cdr3_aa: CSSGTGWYEQYF; cdr3_nt: TGCAGTTCTGGGACAGGGTGGTACGAGCAGTACTTC
clone_size: many; d_call: TRBD2; cdr3_length: 16; j_call: TRBJ2-5; v_call: TRBV11-2; cdr3_aa: CASSLAQRGAQETQYF; cdr3_nt: TGTGCCAGCAGCTTAGCTCAGCGGGGGGCCCAAGAGACCCAGTACTTC
clone_size: NA; d_call: NA; cdr3_length: 14; j_call: TRBJ2-2; v_call: TRBV7-6; cdr3_aa: CASRRWLDTGGLFF; cdr3_nt: TGTGCCAGCAGGAGGTGGTTGGACACCGGGGGGCTGTTCTTT
clone_size: NA; d_call: NA; cdr3_length: 13; j_call: TRBJ2-1; v_call: TRBV12-3/TRBV12-4; cdr3_aa: CASRSPGAHEQFF; cdr3_nt: TGTGCCAGCAGGTCACCTGGGGCGCATGAGCAGTTCTTC
clone_size: NA; d_call: NA; cdr3_length: 15; j_call: TRBJ2-5; v_call: TRBV2; cdr3_aa: CASSEYGTGVETQYF; cdr3_nt: TGTGCCAGCAGTGAATATGGTACGGGGGTAGAGACCCAGTACTTC
clone_size: many; d_call: NA; cdr3_length: 13; j_call: TRBJ1-4; v_call: TRBV6-1; cdr3_aa: CASSDRENEKLFF; cdr3_nt: TGTGCCAGCAGTGACAGGGAGAATGAAAAACTGTTTTTT
clone_size: many; d_call: TRBD2; cdr3_length: 15; j_call: TRBJ2-5; v_call: TRBV24-1; cdr3_aa: CATDPGLPHKETQYF; cdr3_nt: TGTGCCACCGACCCGGGACTACCACATAAAGAGACCCAGTACTTC
clone_size: NA; d_call: TRBD2; cdr3_length: 15; j_call: TRBJ2-7; v_call: TRBV15; cdr3_aa: CAPTGSSGGGPEQYF; cdr3_nt: TGTGCCCCCACCGGTTCTAGCGGGGGGGGCCCCGAGCAGTACTTC
clone_size: NA; d_call: TRBD1; cdr3_length: 14; j_call: TRBJ2-7; v_call: TRBV7-9; cdr3_aa: CASSSRQGAYEQYF; cdr3_nt: TGTGCCAGCAGCTCAAGACAGGGGGCCTACGAGCAGTACTTC
clone_size: NA; d_call: NA; cdr3_length: 15; j_call: TRBJ2-7; v_call: TRBV5-1; cdr3_aa: CASSPGSDTSYEQYF; cdr3_nt: TGCGCCAGCAGCCCGGGCTCGGACACGTCCTACGAGCAGTACTTC
clone_size: many; d_call: NA; cdr3_length: 12; j_call: TRBJ2-7; v_call: TRBV25-1; cdr3_aa: CASSIRHGEQYF; cdr3_nt: TGTGCCAGCAGTATTCGACACGGCGAGCAGTACTTC
clone_size: once; d_call: NA; cdr3_length: 15; j_call: TRBJ2-2; v_call: TRBV9; cdr3_aa: CASSPRTPNTGELFF; cdr3_nt: TGTGCCAGCAGCCCACGGACACCGAACACCGGGGAGCTGTTTTTT
clone_size: many; d_call: NA; cdr3_length: 13; j_call: TRBJ1-1; v_call: TRBV9; cdr3_aa: CASSVAGYTEAFF; cdr3_nt: TGTGCCAGCAGCGTAGCGGGGTACACTGAAGCTTTCTTT
clone_size: many; d_call: NA; cdr3_length: 13; j_call: TRBJ2-7; v_call: TRBV13; cdr3_aa: CASSLSRGYEQYF; cdr3_nt: TGTGCCAGCAGCTTAAGTAGAGGCTACGAGCAGTACTTC
clone_size: NA; d_call: NA; cdr3_length: 14; j_call: TRBJ1-3; v_call: TRBV29-1; cdr3_aa: CSVDLDSSGNTIYF; cdr3_nt: TGCAGCGTTGATTTGGATAGCTCTGGAAACACCATATATTTT
clone_size: NA; d_call: NA; cdr3_length: 12; j_call: TRBJ1-1; v_call: TRBV20-1; cdr3_aa: CSASGGDTEAFF; cdr3_nt: TGCAGTGCTAGTGGGGGGGACACTGAAGCTTTCTTT
clone_size: NA; d_call: NA; cdr3_length: 10; j_call: TRBJ2-1; v_call: TRBV7-9; cdr3_aa: CASGLDEQFF; cdr3_nt: TGTGCCAGCGGCTTAGATGAGCAGTTCTTC
clone_size: NA; d_call: NA; cdr3_length: 14; j_call: TRBJ1-6; v_call: TRBV20-1; cdr3_aa: CSARDHGGDSPLHF; cdr3_nt: TGCAGTGCTAGAGATCATGGAGGGGACTCACCCCTCCACTTT